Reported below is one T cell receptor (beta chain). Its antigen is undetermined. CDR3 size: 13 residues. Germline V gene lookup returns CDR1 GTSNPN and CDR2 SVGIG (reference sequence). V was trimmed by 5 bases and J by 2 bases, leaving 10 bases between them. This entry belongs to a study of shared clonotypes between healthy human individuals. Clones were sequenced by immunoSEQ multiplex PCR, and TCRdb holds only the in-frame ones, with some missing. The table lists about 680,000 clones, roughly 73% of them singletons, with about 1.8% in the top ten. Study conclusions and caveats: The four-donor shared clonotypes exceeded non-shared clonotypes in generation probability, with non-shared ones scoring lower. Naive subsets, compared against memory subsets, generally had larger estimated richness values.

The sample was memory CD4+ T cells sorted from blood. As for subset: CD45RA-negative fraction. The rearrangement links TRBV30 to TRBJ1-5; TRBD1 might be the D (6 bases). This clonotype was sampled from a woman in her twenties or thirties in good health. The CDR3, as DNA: TGTGCCTGGGAGGGGGGGGGCAATCAGCCCCAGCATTTT. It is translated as CAWEGGGNQPQHF. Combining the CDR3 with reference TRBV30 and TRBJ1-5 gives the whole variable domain SQTIHQWPATLVQPVGSPLSLECTVEGTSNPNLYWYRQAAGRGLQLLFYSVGIGQISSEVPQNLSASRPQDRQFILSSKKLLLSDSGFYLCAWEGGGNQPQHFGDGTRLSIL.